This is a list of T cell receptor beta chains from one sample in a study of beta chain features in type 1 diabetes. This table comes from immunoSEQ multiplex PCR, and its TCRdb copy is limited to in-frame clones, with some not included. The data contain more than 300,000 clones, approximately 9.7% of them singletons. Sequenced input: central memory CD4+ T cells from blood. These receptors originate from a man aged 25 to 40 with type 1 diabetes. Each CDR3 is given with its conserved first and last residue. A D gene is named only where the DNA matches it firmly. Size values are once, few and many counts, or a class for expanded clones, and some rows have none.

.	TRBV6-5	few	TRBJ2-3	TGTGCCAGCAGTCGGGACGGCCCTAGCACAGATACGCAGTATTTT	CASSRDGPSTDTQYF
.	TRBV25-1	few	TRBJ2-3	TGTGCCAGCAGTGAGTCAGGGCGGGGCACAGATACGCAGTATTTT	CASSESGRGTDTQYF
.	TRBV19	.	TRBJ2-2	TGTGCCAGTGGCTTTACTCGGGGGGAGCTGTTTTTT	CASGFTRGELFF
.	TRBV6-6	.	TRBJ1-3	TGTGCCAGCAGGTCGACAGCCTCTGGAAACACCATATATTTT	CASRSTASGNTIYF
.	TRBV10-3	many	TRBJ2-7	TGTGCCATCAGTGAGTCGGGTTACGAGCAGTACTTC	CAISESGYEQYF
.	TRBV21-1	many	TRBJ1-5	TGTGCCAGCAGCAAAGGTCAGGACAGGAGAAATCAGCCCCAGCATTTT	CASSKGQDRRNQPQHF
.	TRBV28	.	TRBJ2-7	TGTGCCAGCAGCGGGACGGCCACCTACGAGCAGTACTTC	CASSGTATYEQYF
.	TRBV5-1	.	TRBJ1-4	TGCGCCAGCAGCTTGGACGCAGCTAATGAAAAACTGTTTTTT	CASSLDAANEKLFF
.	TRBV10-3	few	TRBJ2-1	TGTGCCATCAGTGCTGGGCAGGGCCTGTACAATGAGCAGTTCTTC	CAISAGQGLYNEQFF
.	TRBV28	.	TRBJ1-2	TGTGCCAGTAGGTCAGGATTCCGCGATGGCTACACCTTC	CASRSGFRDGYTF
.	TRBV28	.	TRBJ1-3	TGTGCCAGCAGTATTCGGCTAGGTGGAAACACCATATATTTT	CASSIRLGGNTIYF
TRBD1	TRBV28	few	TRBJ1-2	TGTGCCAGCAGTTTAGTGGGGACAGGGGTAGTAGGCTACACCTTC	CASSLVGTGVVGYTF
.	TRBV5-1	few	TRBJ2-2	TGCGCCAGCAGCTTGGAAGGGGCAGGGCCCGGGGAGCTGTTTTTT	CASSLEGAGPGELFF
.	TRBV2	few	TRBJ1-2	TGTGCCAGCAGTGAGCGGGCAGGGATTAACTATGGCTACACCTTC	CASSERAGINYGYTF
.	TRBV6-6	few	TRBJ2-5	TGTGCCAGCGGGGGGCGACACAACCAAGAGACCCAGTACTTC	CASGGRHNQETQYF
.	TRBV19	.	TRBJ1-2	TGTGCCAGTAGCATAACAGGGACCCATGGCTACACCTTC	CASSITGTHGYTF
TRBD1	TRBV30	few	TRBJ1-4	TGTGCCTGGAGTGCAACGACAGGGACTAATGAAAAACTGTTTTTT	CAWSATTGTNEKLFF
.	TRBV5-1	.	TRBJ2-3	TGCGCCAGCAGCTTGCTGGACCCGGATACGCAGTATTTT	CASSLLDPDTQYF
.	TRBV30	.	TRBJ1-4	TGTGCCTGGAGTAACCGACAAGGCAAACTGTTTTTT	CAWSNRQGKLFF
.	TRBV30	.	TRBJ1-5	TGTGCCTGGAGTCCAGGGGTGAATCAGCCCCAGCATTTT	CAWSPGVNQPQHF
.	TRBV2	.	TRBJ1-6	TGTGCCAGCTGGGAGGGGTATGAGAATTCACCCCTCCACTTT	CASWEGYENSPLHF
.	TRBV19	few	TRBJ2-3	TGTGCCAGTAGTATGGAGCGGACTAGCACAGATACGCAGTATTTT	CASSMERTSTDTQYF
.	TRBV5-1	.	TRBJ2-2	TGCGCCAGCAGCGTACTACAGGGGAACACCGGGGAGCTGTTTTTT	CASSVLQGNTGELFF
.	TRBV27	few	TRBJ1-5	TGTGCCAGCAGTTCCAGGGGCGCCGAGTTTAATCAGCCCCAGCATTTT	CASSSRGAEFNQPQHF
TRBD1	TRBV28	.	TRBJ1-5	TGTGCCAGCAGTGCCTACGGGACAGACATGAGCAATCAGCCCCAGCATTTT	CASSAYGTDMSNQPQHF
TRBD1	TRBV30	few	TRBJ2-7	TGTGCCTGGAACAGGGGGCGGTACGAGCAGTACTTC	CAWNRGRYEQYF
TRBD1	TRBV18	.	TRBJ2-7	TGTGCCAGCTCGATCAACAGGGGGGCCTACGAGCAGTACTTC	CASSINRGAYEQYF
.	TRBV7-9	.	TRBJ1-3	TGTGCCAGCACGGGGGGAGGCGGTGGAAACACCATATATTTT	CASTGGGGGNTIYF
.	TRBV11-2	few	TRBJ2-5	TGTGCCAGCAGCCCCAACGTCCTAGAGACCCAGTACTTC	CASSPNVLETQYF